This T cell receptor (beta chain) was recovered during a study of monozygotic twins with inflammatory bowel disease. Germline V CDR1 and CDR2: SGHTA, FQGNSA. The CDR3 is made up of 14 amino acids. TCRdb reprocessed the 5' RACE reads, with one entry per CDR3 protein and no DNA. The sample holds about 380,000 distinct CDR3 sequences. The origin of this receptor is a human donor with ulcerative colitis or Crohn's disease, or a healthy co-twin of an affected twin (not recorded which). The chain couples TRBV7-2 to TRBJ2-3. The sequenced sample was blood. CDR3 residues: CASSPKSPWDTQYF.